This T cell receptor (beta chain) was retrieved from a study of vaccination effects on CD4 cells after COVID-19. Sequencing was performed with immunoSEQ multiplex PCR; in TCRdb, only in-frame clones are kept and a portion is missing. The table lists 25,000 to 35,000 clones, 73% of them singletons. Germline assignment: CDR1 SGHAT and CDR2 FQNNGV. The CDR3 length is 15 residues. The V end lost 5 bases, the J end lost 3 bases, and 14 bases lay between the germline ends. Before sequencing took place, the ViraFEST assay used viral peptide pools to expand antigen-specific CD4+ T cells. After roughly 11 days in culture, the CD4+ T cells were isolated. All study participants received two doses of BNT162b2 or mRNA-1273 vaccine. Culturing of a few million PBMC per well took place with around 9.6 IU/ml IL-2 and approximately 9.1 ug/ml peptides. On both days 3 and 7, half of the culture medium was replaced with IL-2 medium.

Worth noting for this clone: As yet, its antigen is unknown.

The genes are TRBV11-2 and TRBJ2-1; maybe TRBD1 (5 bases). The sequence was collected from a human donor who received a COVID-19 vaccine. Sequencing was performed on CD4+ T cells from PBMCs cultured with HCoV-NL63 spike peptides, taken after COVID-19 vaccination. CDR3 coding DNA: TGTGCCAGCAGCCTAGTGGGCAGGGACTACAATGAGCAGTTCTTC. Amino acids: CASSLVGRDYNEQFF.